The clone carrying this TCR beta chain was seen repeatedly, ten times or more. What it binds is unknown. The CDR3 regions of TCR beta were amplified from RNA transcripts. The TCR CDR3 first-round RT-PCR relied on the HTBI primer set. TCRdb re-called the multiplex PCR reads through MiXCR, storing one row per CDR3 protein. Of 200,000 or so distinct CDR3 sequences listed, roughly 17% are singletons. Extraction of PBMCs used roughly 9.4 ml of fresh peripheral blood. This specimen belongs to a study of T cells in Graves' hyperthyroidism and ophthalmopathy. Findings and limits, study-wide: A 13 V-J signature model discriminated ophthalmopathy versus stable hyperthyroidism. Blood also contained most expanded thyroid clonotypes above 0.001.

The receptor's source is a woman aged 45-65 years with Graves' hyperthyroidism. Sequencing used blood.

The CDR3 reads CASSFSSGTPKETQYF. The CDR3 coding sequence is TGTGCCAGCAGCTTCTCATCCGGGACCCCCAAGGAGACCCAGTACTTC. The genes are TRBV11-3 and TRBJ2-5, with D tentatively TRBD1 or TRBD2 (5 bases each). Trimming took off 3 bases at V and 5 bases at J, with 19 bases between the two ends. The CDR3 sequence is 16 residues long. CDR1 is SGHNT and CDR2 is YENEEA in the germline V gene.